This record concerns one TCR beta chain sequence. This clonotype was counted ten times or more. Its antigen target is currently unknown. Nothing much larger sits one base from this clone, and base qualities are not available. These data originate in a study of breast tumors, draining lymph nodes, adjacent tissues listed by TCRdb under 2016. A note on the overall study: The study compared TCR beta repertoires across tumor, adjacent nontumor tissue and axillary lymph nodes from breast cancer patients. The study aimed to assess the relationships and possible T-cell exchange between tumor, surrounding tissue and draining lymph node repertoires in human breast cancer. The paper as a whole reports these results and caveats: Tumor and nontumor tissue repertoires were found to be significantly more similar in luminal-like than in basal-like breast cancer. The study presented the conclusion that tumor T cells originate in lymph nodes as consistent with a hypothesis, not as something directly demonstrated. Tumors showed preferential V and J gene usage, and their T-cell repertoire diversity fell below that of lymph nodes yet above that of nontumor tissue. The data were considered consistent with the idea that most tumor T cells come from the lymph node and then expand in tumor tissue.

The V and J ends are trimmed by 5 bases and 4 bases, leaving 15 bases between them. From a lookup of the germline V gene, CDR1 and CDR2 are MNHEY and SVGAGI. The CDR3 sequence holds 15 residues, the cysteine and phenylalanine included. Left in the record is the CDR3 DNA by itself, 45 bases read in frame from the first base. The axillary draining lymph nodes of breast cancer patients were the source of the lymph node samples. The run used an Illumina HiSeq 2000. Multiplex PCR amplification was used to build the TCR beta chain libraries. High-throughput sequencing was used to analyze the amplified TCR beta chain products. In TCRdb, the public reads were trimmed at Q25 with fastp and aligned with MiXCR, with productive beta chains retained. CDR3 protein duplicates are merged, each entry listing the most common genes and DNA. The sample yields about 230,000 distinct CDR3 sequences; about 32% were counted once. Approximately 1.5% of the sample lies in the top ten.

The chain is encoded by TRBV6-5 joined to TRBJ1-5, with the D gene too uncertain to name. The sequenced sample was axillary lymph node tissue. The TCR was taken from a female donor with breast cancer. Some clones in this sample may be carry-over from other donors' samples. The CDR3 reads CASSHAGLGNQPQHF. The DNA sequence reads TGTGCCAGCAGTCACGCGGGCCTGGGTAATCAGCCCCAGCATTTT.